This TCR beta chain was observed in a study of cytomegalovirus exposure and HLA in healthy donors. Broader study findings: The study listed about 150 cytomegalovirus-associated TCR beta chains. A later analysis linked a missense variant in DCLRE1C to the trimming of TCR beta V and J genes. According to reports, the classifier identified cytomegalovirus status with high specificity and sensitivity. After further analysis at a later stage, 16,951 TCR beta sequences were associated with HLA alleles at 0.05 false discovery rate.

Trimming cost V 6 bases and J 8 bases; bases outside gene matches: 11. From germline, CDR1 is MNHEY and CDR2 SVGAGI. This CDR3 comprises 14 residues. On this clone itself: The antigen is unknown.

In the PCR, 60 Vbeta and 13 Jbeta primers were used. Sequencing was performed with immunoSEQ multiplex PCR; in TCRdb, only in-frame clones are kept and a portion is missing. The repertoire holds 110,000 or so clones, with about 79% as singletons. The rearrangement links TRBV6-5 to TRBJ1-1; 8 bases map to TRBD1. The TCR sequence derives from a woman aged 18-29 years in good health and CMV-seronegative. Input material: PBMCs. The CDR3 DNA follows: TGTGCCAGCAGCCCCGACAGGGGATTGCCAGAAGCTTTCTTT. It specifies CASSPDRGLPEAFF.